A single sample gave rise to the 7 T cell receptor beta chains below, sequenced in a study of blood T cell repertoires in COVID-19. TCRdb's table, derived via immunoSEQ multiplex PCR, lists solely in-frame clones and lacks some. The sample consists of fewer than 300,000 clones, 83% of them appearing once. The source material was peripheral blood. All receptors come from a woman aged 45-60 years who had recovered from COVID-19.

V and J are TRBV6-4 and TRBJ2-1; the match to TRBD1 covers 8 bases. Germline CDR1 and CDR2: MRHNA and SNTAGT. CDR3 size: 18 residues. Trimming removed 3 bases from V and 8 bases from J; junction bases left unmatched: 18. The CDR3 loop is CASSEGQGGRFNPHEQFF. The DNA for the CDR3 is TGTGCCAGCAGTGAAGGACAGGGAGGCCGTTTTAATCCCCATGAGCAGTTCTTC.

The chain couples TRBV7-2 to TRBJ2-5, with D unresolved. Germline V gene sequence: CDR1 SGHTA, CDR2 FQGNSA. This CDR3 is 13 amino acids long. V lost 0 bases, J lost 4 bases, and 6 bases lay in between. CDR3 coding DNA: TGTGCCAGCAGCTTAGCGTATTCAGAGACCCAGTACTTC. Its translation: CASSLAYSETQYF.

This chain uses TRBV5-1 with TRBJ1-1, with D possibly matching TRBD1 (6 bases). The CDR3 consists of 15 residues. The germline gives CDR1 SGHRS, CDR2 YFSETQ. V shed 2 bases and J shed 5 bases, with 16 bases lying between them. This CDR3 is CASSFAPGEGTEAFF. The CDR3 DNA is TGCGCCAGCAGCTTCGCCCCAGGGGAGGGGACTGAAGCTTTCTTT. Supplemented by reference TRBV5-1 and TRBJ1-1, the full variable domain reads KAGVTQTPRYLIKTRGQQVTLSCSPISGHRSVSWYQQTPGQGLQFLFEYFSETQRNKGNFPGRFSGRQFSNSRSEMNVSTLELGDSALYLCASSFAPGEGTEAFFGQGTRLTVV.

This clone was seen at least ten times. The rearrangement joins TRBV4-3 to TRBJ2-1, with D perhaps matching TRBD1 (8 bases). The V gene lost 2 bases and the J gene lost 7 bases, with 15 bases spanning the gap. Germline V gene sequence: CDR1 LGHNA, CDR2 YSLEER. The CDR3 sequence is 15 residues long. The CDR3 is CASSQYGQGGNEQFF. The CDR3 nucleotides read TGCGCCAGCAGCCAATATGGACAGGGAGGGAATGAGCAGTTCTTC.

The genes are TRBV18 and TRBJ2-7, with 8 nucleotides matching TRBD2. Germline CDR1 reads KGHSH; CDR2 reads LQKENI. V lost 2 bases to trimming and J lost 2 bases; unmatched junction nucleotides: 8. The CDR3 has 16 amino acids. The CDR3 protein is CASSPIPAGVTYEQYF. Here the CDR3 DNA reads TGTGCCAGCTCACCAATCCCAGCGGGGGTTACCTACGAGCAGTACTTC.

This sequence joins TRBV7-2 and TRBJ2-3; TRBD2 matches at 8 bases. The V gene's germline CDR1 is SGHTA and CDR2 FQGNSA. CDR3 length equals 16 residues. The junction had 8 bases not matched to a gene; V was cut back by 5 bases and J by 1 base. CDR3 protein: CASSVRGGGGTDTQYF. In DNA, the CDR3 is TGTGCCAGCAGCGTTCGGGGGGGAGGCGGCACAGATACGCAGTATTTT.

This chain joins TRBV27 and TRBJ2-1, with 9 bases fitting TRBD2. This CDR3 comprises 17 residues. V was clipped by 6 bases and J by 0 bases; unmatched bases: 9. CDR1 MNHEY and CDR2 SMNVEV come from the germline V gene (reference sequence). The CDR3 loop is CASRNPNSGSSYNEQFF. As DNA, the CDR3 is TGTGCCAGCAGGAACCCGAATAGCGGGAGCTCCTACAATGAGCAGTTCTTC.